The 17 T cell receptor beta chains in this list originate from one sample, sequenced in a study of blood T cells in healthy people across ages. A second PCR, run for roughly 7 to 11 cycles, used a sample-barcoded 5' primer plus a J-beta primer mix. In TCRdb, the 5' RACE reads were re-called with MiXCR into one record per CDR3 protein. This table holds approximately 2,000,000 distinct CDR3 sequences, approximately 40% found once. Sample: blood. The receptors were gathered from a human donor in good health.

For this clonotype: A read error is the likely source, as a far larger clone sits one nucleotide away. This chain uses TRBV5-6 with TRBJ1-1; tentative D call: TRBD1 (5 bases). The CDR3 consists of 13 residues. Germline CDR1 and CDR2: SGHDT and YYEEEE. The CDR3 coding sequence is TGTGCCCGCAGCTTAGTAGGGGACACTGAAGCTTTCTTT. Translated, it gives CARSLVGDTEAFF.

This clonotype occurred a few times. The V call is TRBV29-1, the J call TRBJ1-1; 7 bases are a match to TRBD1. V lost 4 bases to trimming and J lost 1 base; unmatched junction nucleotides: 6. From germline, CDR1 is SQVTM and CDR2 ANQGSEA. This CDR3 has 14 amino acids. CDR3 residues: CSVVGGLRNTEAFF. The CDR3 DNA reads TGCAGCGTTGTAGGGGGCCTTAGGAACACTGAAGCTTTCTTT.

This clonotype was counted between two and nine times. A junction end diverges from the germline sequence, so it may reflect a read error. This sequence joins TRBV7-2 and TRBJ2-3; D unclear. CDR1 SGHTA and CDR2 FQGNSA come from the germline V gene. The CDR3 length is 11 residues. The CDR3 nucleotides are TGTGTCAGCAGCTTCCCAGATACGCAGTATTTT. This sequence encodes CVSSFPDTQYF.

This clonotype appeared a few times. The J gene is TRBJ2-3, the V gene TRBV7-9, with D possibly matching TRBD2 (7 bases). The CDR3 has 16 amino acids. V was clipped by 3 bases and J by 4 bases, with 17 bases between them. Germline V gives CDR1 SEHNR, CDR2 FQNEAQ (reference sequence). The CDR3 here is CASSFLPGGYSDTQYF. The DNA for the CDR3 is TGTGCCAGCAGCTTTTTGCCGGGGGGCTATTCAGATACGCAGTATTTT.

The chain carries TRBV25-1 and TRBJ1-3, with TRBD1 identical over 10 bases. CDR3 length: 14 amino acids. Germline V gene sequence: CDR1 MGHDK, CDR2 SYGVNS. Trimming removed 6 bases from V and 7 bases from J; junction bases left unmatched: 6. The CDR3 spells CASRSPGQGNTIYF. The CDR3 bases are TGTGCCAGCAGGTCCCCGGGACAGGGGAACACCATATATTTT.

This clonotype was seen a handful of times. This chain uses TRBV7-2 with TRBJ2-7; D possibly matches TRBD1 or TRBD2 (5 bases each). Germline V gene lookup returns CDR1 SGHTA and CDR2 FQGNSA. The CDR3 extends over 14 amino acids. Trimming took off 1 base at V and 10 bases at J, with 17 bases between the two ends. The DNA of the CDR3 is TGTGCCAGCAGCTTAGGACGGGATTCCAGGGCCCAGTACTTC. Its protein is CASSLGRDSRAQYF.

Only a few counts were recorded for this clonotype. This chain uses TRBV5-1 with TRBJ2-7, with D unresolved. The V end was cut by 0 bases, the J end by 5 bases, with 9 bases between. The CDR3 consists of 13 residues. Germline CDR1 reads SGHRS; CDR2 reads YFSETQ. CDR3 DNA: TGCGCCAGCAGCTTGGGCGCGAGCGACGAGCAGTACTTC. Its protein product is CASSLGASDEQYF.

V and J are TRBV10-3 and TRBJ2-5; a weak D match, TRBD1 (6 bases). Germline V gene data show CDR1 as ENHRY and CDR2 as SYGVKD. Trimming took 3 bases from V and 5 from J, leaving 13 bases between them. The CDR3 runs to 14 residues. The CDR3 sequence is CAISEQGTGETQYF. DNA of the CDR3: TGTGCCATCAGTGAACAGGGAACTGGTGAGACCCAGTACTTC.

Notes on this clonotype: This sequence may be a read error, since a much larger clone differs from it by one base. The gene calls are TRBV15 and TRBJ1-5; D is uncertain. Germline V gives CDR1 LNHNV, CDR2 YYDKDF (reference sequence). This CDR3 is 15 amino acids long. CDR3: CAASRDLVSNQPQHF. CDR3 DNA sequence: TGTGCCGCCAGCAGAGATTTGGTTAGCAATCAGCCCCAGCATTTT. Looking up the rest from reference TRBV15 and TRBJ1-5 gives the full variable domain: DAMVIQNPRYQVTQFGKPVTLSCSQTLNHNVMYWYQQKSSQAPKLLFHYYDKDFNNEADTPDNFQSRRPNTSFCFLDIRSPGLGDTAMYLCAASRDLVSNQPQHFGDGTRLSIL.

The chain uses TRBV10-3 and TRBJ2-7; 8 bases match TRBD2. With V trimmed by 11 bases and J by 0 bases, 12 bases remained unmatched. Germline-derived CDR1 and CDR2 are ENHRY and SYGVKD. This CDR3 contains 15 residues. For the CDR3, the DNA is TGTGCCTCGGGGGGGACGATCCACCCCTCCTACGAGCAGTACTTC. Protein sequence: CASGGTIHPSYEQYF.

This clonotype is a singleton in its sample. This rearrangement joins TRBV20-1 to TRBJ2-6; no clear D gene. Germline CDR1 DFQATT, CDR2 SNEGSKA (reference sequence). This CDR3 has 14 residues. The V end lost 5 bases, the J end lost 0 bases, and 8 bases lay between the germline ends. CDR3 protein: CSAPINSGANVLTF. CDR3 sequence (DNA): TGCAGTGCTCCTATTAACTCTGGGGCCAACGTCCTGACTTTC.

This clonotype was found a few times. The J gene is TRBJ2-1, the V gene TRBV12-3 or TRBV12-4; 8 bases line up with TRBD1. J gave up 7 bases and V 6 bases, and 5 bases lay outside the gene matches. The CDR3 is 13 residues long. The CDR3 nucleotides are TGTGCCAGCAGGGCAGGGGGCTGGAATGAGCAGTTCTTC. This codes for CASRAGGWNEQFF.

This rearrangement joins TRBV6-1 to TRBJ1-5; 7 bases line up with TRBD1. Trimming took 0 bases from V and 5 from J; bases not matched to a gene: 4. The CDR3 has 15 residues. Germline CDR1 is MNHNS and CDR2 is SASEGT. The DNA for the CDR3 is TGTGCCAGCAGTGAAGCGGCAGGGGGAGATCAGCCCCAGCATTTT. Its translation is CASSEAAGGDQPQHF.

The J gene is TRBJ2-7, the V gene TRBV29-1; 7 bases fit TRBD1. This CDR3 contains 14 residues. V dropped 4 bases and J dropped 2; count of bases not matched to a gene: 8. The germline gives CDR1 SQVTM, CDR2 ANQGSEA. CDR3 sequence reads: CSVAPQGVPYEQYF. The CDR3 coding sequence is TGCAGCGTTGCCCCCCAGGGGGTCCCCTACGAGCAGTACTTC.

V is TRBV20-1 and J is TRBJ1-6; perhaps TRBD1 as D (5 bases). The CDR3 length is 15 residues. CDR1 is DFQATT and CDR2 is SNEGSKA in the germline V gene (reference sequence). The V gene lost 0 bases and the J gene lost 10 bases, with 16 bases spanning the gap. This chain's CDR3 is CSARDPWGDQSPLHF. DNA of the CDR3: TGCAGTGCTAGAGACCCCTGGGGGGATCAATCACCCCTCCACTTT.

This clonotype was observed a handful of times. The J gene is TRBJ2-7, the V gene TRBV12-3 or TRBV12-4, with TRBD1 matching over 7 bases. V gave up 2 bases and J gave up 3 bases; unmatched junction bases: 10. This CDR3 comprises 16 residues. The CDR3 DNA reads TGTGCCAGCAGTTTATATCGGACAGGATTGGGCTACGAGCAGTACTTC. It is translated as CASSLYRTGLGYEQYF.

This clonotype occurred a few times. This sequence joins TRBV7-3 and TRBJ1-1; 8 bases align to TRBD1. Germline V gene data show CDR1 as SGHTA and CDR2 as FQGTGA. Losses at the gene ends were 6 bases for V and 7 bases for J; bases not matched to a gene: 7. This CDR3 contains 13 residues. The DNA of the CDR3 is TGTGCCAGCAGTTCGGACAGGGCAGGTGAAGCTTTCTTT. This sequence encodes CASSSDRAGEAFF.